The subject of this entry is one TCR beta chain. The data were taken from a study of blood T cell repertoires in COVID-19. The protocol was immunoSEQ multiplex PCR, while the TCRdb copy is restricted to in-frame clones and leaves out a portion. The sample has around 170,000 clones, around four fifths seen once; the top ten hold more than 7.5%. The CDR3 is made up of 16 amino acids. Germline assignment: CDR1 SGHRS and CDR2 YFSETQ. J lost 1 base, V lost 2 bases, and 4 bases had no gene match. Sequenced input: peripheral blood. The chain recombines TRBV5-1 with TRBJ2-3, with 10 bases aligning to TRBD2. The receptor was derived from a woman in her 70s with COVID-19, enrolled during active disease. The CDR3 region has the DNA TGCGCCAGCAGCTTTACCGGGACTAGCGGCACAGATACGCAGTATTTT. It specifies CASSFTGTSGTDTQYF.